A single sample is the source of the 32 T cell receptor beta chains below, sequenced in a study of blood T cells in healthy people across ages. A second PCR of roughly 7 to 11 cycles used a sample-barcoded 5' primer and a J-beta primer mix. One entry per CDR3 protein, called by TCRdb with MiXCR from the 5' RACE reads. The sample lists fewer than 2 million distinct CDR3 sequences; more than 35% were seen once. Sequencing was performed on blood. The receptor set was obtained from a human donor in good health.

The chain recombines TRBV5-1 with TRBJ2-2, with a weak D call TRBD2 (7 bases). Germline values: CDR1 SGHRS, CDR2 YFSETQ. This CDR3 spans 15 amino acids. V gave up 3 bases and J gave up 6 bases, with 15 bases separating them. The CDR3 protein is CASSWTGGKPGELFF. The DNA for the CDR3 is TGCGCCAGCAGCTGGACGGGGGGCAAGCCCGGGGAGCTGTTTTTT.

In its sample, this clonotype was seen a few times. This chain links TRBV7-2 with TRBJ2-1; D not certain. Germline V gene data show CDR1 as SGHTA and CDR2 as FQGNSA. Trimming took 3 bases from V and 6 from J, leaving 9 bases between them. The CDR3 totals 13 residues. This CDR3 is CASSFALRNEQFF. The CDR3 bases are TGTGCCAGCAGCTTTGCCTTGCGCAATGAGCAGTTCTTC.

Details on this clonotype: A junction end diverges from the germline sequence, so it may reflect a read error. The chain combines TRBV12-3 or TRBV12-4 with TRBJ1-4; D is ambiguous. The CDR3 has 14 amino acids. The CDR3 region is CASQESATNEKRFF. For the CDR3, the DNA is TGTGCCAGCCAAGAGTCCGCAACTAATGAAAAACGGTTTTTT.

The gene calls are TRBV5-8 and TRBJ2-7; D uncertain. Trimming removed 4 bases from V and 3 bases from J, with 11 bases in between. This CDR3 is built from 13 residues. Germline V gene sequence: CDR1 SGHTS, CDR2 YDEGEE. DNA for the CDR3: TGTGCCAGCAGCCCGTTCGACCTCTACGAGCAGTACTTC. Its translation is CASSPFDLYEQYF.

The chain has TRBV6-6 and TRBJ1-2; D is unclear. V lost 5 bases, J lost 4 bases, and 17 bases lay in between. The CDR3 is 15 amino acids. In germline, CDR1 is MNHNY, CDR2 SVGAGI (reference sequence). The CDR3 spells CASSAEGSGIYGYTF. CDR3 nucleotides: TGTGCCAGCAGTGCCGAAGGGTCGGGGATCTATGGCTACACCTTC.

V is TRBV7-2 and J is TRBJ1-1; D may be TRBD1 (6 bases). Germline CDR1 and CDR2: SGHTA and FQGNSA. V lost 1 base and J lost 0, with 12 bases in between. This CDR3 region has 16 residues. The CDR3 region has the DNA TGTGCCAGCAGCTTAGGAGGGGGACCTCTGAACACTGAAGCTTTCTTT. It specifies CASSLGGGPLNTEAFF.

This clonotype was seen a few times. This rearrangement joins TRBV7-9 to TRBJ2-1, with D perhaps matching TRBD1 (6 bases). V was pared by 5 bases and J by 2 bases, with 13 bases between. Per germline, CDR1 SEHNR and CDR2 FQNEAQ (reference sequence). The CDR3 spans 15 residues. CDR3 residues: CASSRRDNPYNEQFF. CDR3 in DNA: TGTGCCAGCAGCCGACGGGACAATCCCTACAATGAGCAGTTCTTC.

The chain recombines TRBV29-1 with TRBJ2-4; 8 nucleotides agree with TRBD1. V lost 7 bases, J lost 13 bases, and 27 bases stayed unmatched. The CDR3 extends over 17 amino acids. Germline V gene lookup returns CDR1 SQVTM and CDR2 ANQGSEA. This chain's CDR3 is CSALSPSGQGRSNEQYF. The CDR3 DNA reads TGCAGCGCTTTGTCTCCCTCTGGACAGGGTAGGTCAAATGAGCAGTACTTC.

Turning to this clonotype: The conserved phenylalanine or tryptophan is not found at the CDR3 terminus, so this likely reflects a read error. This sequence joins TRBV6-2 or TRBV6-3 and TRBJ2-3, with a weak D call TRBD2 (6 bases). V gave up 6 bases and J gave up 8 bases, with 15 bases separating them. Germline values: CDR1 MNHEY, CDR2 SVGEGT. CDR3 length: 13 amino acids. CDR3 in DNA: TGTGCCAGCAGGCGCGGGGCCCTTGGTACGCAGTATGTT. It is translated as CASRRGALGTQYV.

J is TRBJ1-4 and V is TRBV7-2; possible D gene TRBD1, 5 bases. This CDR3 contains 15 residues. Trimming took 1 base from V and 4 from J, leaving 10 bases between them. Germline CDR1 reads SGHTA; CDR2 reads FQGNSA. Here the CDR3 DNA reads TGTGCCAGCAGCTTAGGGGACGGACGTAATGAAAAACTGTTTTTT. Residues: CASSLGDGRNEKLFF.

This clonotype has just a few counts. The V gene is TRBV20-1, the J gene TRBJ2-5, with D perhaps matching TRBD2 (6 bases). The V gene lost 7 bases and the J gene lost 3 bases, with 18 bases spanning the gap. Germline V gene lookup returns CDR1 DFQATT and CDR2 SNEGSKA (reference sequence). The CDR3 sequence is 14 residues long. The CDR3 bases are TGCAGTGGCAGCGGCCCGGGGGTCGAAGAGACCCAGTACTTC. This encodes CSGSGPGVEETQYF.

The chain links TRBV12-3 or TRBV12-4 to TRBJ2-5, with TRBD2 identical over 11 bases. The ends lost 3 bases at V and 1 base at J; junction bases unmatched: 4. The CDR3 spans 16 residues. The CDR3 coding sequence is TGTGCCAGCAGTTTGCTAGCGGGAGGTTTCCAAGAGACCCAGTACTTC. Its translation: CASSLLAGGFQETQYF.

This clonotype occurred a few times. The chain combines TRBV20-1 with TRBJ1-4; no definite D call. Looked up from germline, CDR1 is DFQATT and CDR2 is SNEGSKA (reference sequence). V lost 5 bases to trimming and J lost 2 bases, with 18 bases between them. The CDR3 sequence is 16 residues long. CDR3 DNA: TGCAGTGCTGAGACTCCAGTCGGAGGGACTAATGAAAAACTGTTTTTT. Amino acids: CSAETPVGGTNEKLFF.

This clonotype was counted many times. The rearrangement uses TRBV4-3 and TRBJ2-3; 7 nucleotides align to TRBD1. From germline, CDR1 is LGHNA and CDR2 YSLEER. The CDR3 runs 14 residues. The V gene end was trimmed by 4 bases and the J gene end by 0 bases; junction bases not matched to a gene: 1. The CDR3 DNA reads as TGCGCCAGCAGCCGCAGGGGGAGCACAGATACGCAGTATTTT. Translated, it gives CASSRRGSTDTQYF.

This rearrangement joins TRBV3-1 to TRBJ2-3; 14 bases agree with TRBD2. This CDR3 has 19 residues. Trimming cost V 2 bases and J 0 bases; bases outside gene matches: 7. Germline lookup yields CDR1 LGHDT and CDR2 YNNKEL (reference sequence). The CDR3 nucleotides read TGTGCCAGCAGCCAATTAGGGACTAGCGGGGGAACTAGCACAGATACGCAGTATTTT. This codes for CASSQLGTSGGTSTDTQYF.

The chain carries TRBV5-5 and TRBJ1-2, with D uncertain. V was clipped by 0 bases and J by 10 bases, with 16 bases between them. Looked up from germline, CDR1 is SGHKS and CDR2 is YYEKEE (reference sequence). This CDR3 has 14 residues. In nucleotides, the CDR3 is TGTGCCAGCAGCTTGGAGGTGGCCCCGAGGGACTACACCTTC. Protein sequence: CASSLEVAPRDYTF.

In its sample, this clonotype was seen a few times. V and J are TRBV6-6 and TRBJ1-6, with TRBD1 matching over 7 bases. The germline gives CDR1 MNHNY, CDR2 SVGAGI (reference sequence). Unmatched junction bases numbered 6, after V lost 2 bases and J lost 8 bases. The CDR3 runs 15 residues. The CDR3 coding sequence is TGTGCCAGCAGTTACCGGGGACAGTTTGATTCACCCCTCCACTTT. This codes for CASSYRGQFDSPLHF.

The chain has TRBV28 and TRBJ2-1, with D hard to call. This CDR3 has 13 residues. The V and J ends lost 7 bases and 7 bases respectively, with 14 bases between them. Germline loops: CDR1 MDHEN, CDR2 SYDVKM. Written as DNA, the CDR3 is TGTGCCAGCACCGAATTGGGCGAGAATGAGCAGTTCTTC. Translating it yields CASTELGENEQFF.

In its sample, this clonotype was seen a few times. V and J are TRBV7-8 and TRBJ2-1; no clear D gene. Trimming removed 2 bases from V and 1 base from J, with 15 bases in between. From germline, CDR1 is SGHVS and CDR2 FQNEAQ. CDR3 length: 17 amino acids. The CDR3 region has the DNA TGTGCCAGCAGCTTAACGGCCCTCGCCGGATCCTACAATGAGCAGTTCTTC. Its translation is CASSLTALAGSYNEQFF.

In its sample, this clonotype was seen a few times. This rearrangement joins TRBV6-5 to TRBJ2-1; the D is unclear. The V gene's germline CDR1 is MNHEY and CDR2 SVGAGI. V was trimmed by 4 bases and J by 6 bases, leaving 10 bases between them. The CDR3 consists of 13 residues. CDR3 in amino acids: CASSFGRSNEQFF. The CDR3 DNA sequence: TGTGCCAGCAGTTTTGGCCGTTCCAATGAGCAGTTCTTC.

CDR3 residues: CASSFDRYSGNTIYF. CDR3 DNA: TGTGCCAGCAGCTTCGACCGCTACTCTGGAAACACCATATATTTT. The V call is TRBV7-2, the J call TRBJ1-3; no reliable D call. V lost 3 bases and J lost 0, with 9 bases in between. Per germline, CDR1 SGHTA and CDR2 FQGNSA. The CDR3 consists of 15 residues.

The J gene is TRBJ2-7, the V gene TRBV10-3; D unresolved. The V end was cut by 8 bases, the J end by 2 bases, with 16 bases between. Germline V gene sequence: CDR1 ENHRY, CDR2 SYGVKD. The CDR3 has 14 amino acids. The CDR3 DNA reads TGTGCCATCCGGCCAGGCGCTGAAACCTACGAGCAGTACTTC. This sequence encodes CAIRPGAETYEQYF.

J is TRBJ2-5 and V is TRBV6-1; D gene ambiguous. Trimming took off 3 bases at V and 1 base at J, with 6 bases between the two ends. This CDR3 is 13 amino acids long. Germline loops: CDR1 MNHNS, CDR2 SASEGT. The CDR3 bases are TGTGCCAGCAGTGAGCAGGCCCAAGAGACCCAGTACTTC. Protein sequence: CASSEQAQETQYF.

This clonotype appeared a single time. The chain is built from TRBV20-1 and TRBJ2-5, with TRBD2 as a possible D gene (6 bases). The closer fit of TRBJ2-7 to the DNA end suggests the J call may be wrong. The CDR3 loop spans 14 amino acids. Per the germline V gene, CDR1 is DFQATT and CDR2 is SNEGSKA (reference sequence). The CDR3 loop is CSAALVRGTYEQYF. CDR3 DNA sequence: TGCAGTGCTGCCCTCGTGCGGGGAACCTACGAGCAGTACTTC.

CDR3: CASSLAGGRRNYGYTF. CDR3 nucleotides: TGTGCCAGCAGCTTAGCCGGGGGGCGTAGGAACTATGGCTACACCTTC. V and J are TRBV7-2 and TRBJ1-2; possibly TRBD1 for D (6 bases). The CDR3 runs to 16 residues. V was cut by 0 bases and J by 2 bases, with 13 bases left in between. Germline lookup yields CDR1 SGHTA and CDR2 FQGNSA.

This clonotype turned up a few times. The CDR3 is CAISDLNNSPLHF. The CDR3 nucleotides read TGTGCCATCAGTGACCTCAATAATTCACCCCTCCACTTT. J is TRBJ1-6 and V is TRBV10-3; D is unresolved. Germline values: CDR1 ENHRY, CDR2 SYGVKD. This CDR3 is built from 13 residues. Trimming took 3 bases from V and 5 from J, leaving 5 bases between them.

This clonotype has only a few counts. This chain uses TRBV6-2 or TRBV6-3 with TRBJ1-1; D gene ambiguous. The CDR3 is made up of 14 amino acids. Germline-derived CDR1 and CDR2 are MNHEY and SVGEGT. With 5 bases removed from V and 0 bases from J, the gap between germline ends came to 10 bases. CDR3 sequence: CASSPTQMNTEAFF. The CDR3 DNA reads TGTGCCAGCAGTCCCACCCAGATGAACACTGAAGCTTTCTTT.

V and J are TRBV11-2 and TRBJ1-1, with D perhaps matching TRBD1 (5 bases). Trimming took 5 bases from V and 5 from J, leaving 18 bases between them. Germline V gene data show CDR1 as SGHAT and CDR2 as FQNNGV. CDR3 length: 15 residues. The CDR3 reads CASSPVPGRQTEAFF. The CDR3 DNA reads TGTGCCAGCAGCCCAGTCCCGGGACGGCAGACTGAAGCTTTCTTT.

In this sample, this clonotype turned up a few times. J is TRBJ2-3 and V is TRBV6-6; 7 bases fit TRBD2. The CDR3 is made up of 16 amino acids. The germline V gene encodes CDR1 MNHNY and CDR2 SVGAGI (reference sequence). V trimming: 0 bases; J trimming: 6 bases; junction bases outside the gene matches: 9. CDR3 DNA sequence: TGTGCCAGCAGTTACTCGGGGGGGGGAATGACGGATACGCAGTATTTT. It encodes CASSYSGGGMTDTQYF.

The rearrangement links TRBV7-2 to TRBJ1-2; 10 bases match TRBD1. The CDR3 has 17 amino acids. V lost 5 bases to trimming and J lost 2 bases; unmatched junction nucleotides: 11. Germline CDR1 and CDR2: SGHTA and FQGNSA. The CDR3 loop reads CASSTNPPGQGNYGYTF. The CDR3 DNA follows: TGTGCCAGCAGCACAAACCCTCCGGGACAGGGGAACTATGGCTACACCTTC.

A few counts support this clonotype. The chain is built from TRBV20-1 and TRBJ1-4, with TRBD1 matching over 8 bases. Trimming took 4 bases from V and 10 from J; bases not matched to a gene: 2. CDR3 length: 11 residues. CDR1 is DFQATT, CDR2 SNEGSKA, per germline (reference sequence). The CDR3 spells CSANRGGKLFF. As DNA, the CDR3 is TGCAGTGCTAACAGGGGGGGAAAACTGTTTTTT.

This rearrangement joins TRBV30 to TRBJ2-3; 15 bases fit TRBD2. J gave up 4 bases and V 2 bases, and 4 bases lay outside the gene matches. The CDR3 runs 16 residues. The V gene's germline CDR1 is GTSNPN and CDR2 SVGIG (reference sequence). The CDR3: CAWSSGLAGGSDTQYF. The DNA for the CDR3 is TGTGCCTGGAGTTCTGGACTAGCGGGAGGGTCAGATACGCAGTATTTT.